This T cell receptor beta chain is from a study of blood T cell repertoires in COVID-19. About the research overall: Spain, Italy and the United States supplied samples that represented acute and convalescent COVID-19.

Original processing methods: Amplification with reference gene primers provided the estimates of nucleated cell counts. Data came from immunoSEQ multiplex PCR; TCRdb stores just in-frame clones and leaves some out. The V and J calls and the clone size are those of that table, but D and trimming were determined from the DNA. The sample consists of hundreds of thousands of clones, 85% to 90% of them appearing once. This clone was observed a handful of times. The CDR3 covers 15 residues. Germline trimming cut 4 bases from V and 4 bases from J; bases unmatched to any gene: 8. Germline V gene sequence: CDR1 SGDLS, CDR2 YYNGEE.

The sample consisted of peripheral blood. The clonotype was recovered from a man in his fifties with acute or convalescent COVID-19. The chain uses TRBV9 and TRBJ1-5; 7 nucleotides align to TRBD1. The chain's CDR3 is CASSPGTVGNQPQHF. DNA for the CDR3: TGTGCCAGCAGCCCAGGGACAGTTGGGAATCAGCCCCAGCATTTT.